Presented here are 10 T cell receptor beta chains from one specimen sequenced in a study of blood T cell repertoires in COVID-19. Clones were sequenced by immunoSEQ multiplex PCR, and TCRdb holds only the in-frame ones, with some missing. The data show 330,000 or so clones, more than 75% seen once. The sequencing input was PBMCs or T cells enriched from blood (not recorded which). These receptors were taken from a man between 40 and 49 years old in a cohort exposed to, infected with or recovered from COVID-19 (not recorded which).

V is TRBV10-3 and J is TRBJ1-2, with TRBD1 as a possible D gene (5 bases). The CDR3 is made up of 14 amino acids. Trimming took off 2 bases at V and 4 bases at J, with 11 bases between the two ends. Germline assignment: CDR1 ENHRY and CDR2 SYGVKD. The CDR3 nucleotides read TGTGCCATCAGTGAGGTAGGGGCGGTCTATGGCTACACCTTC. The encoded protein is CAISEVGAVYGYTF.

This clone was seen a few times. This chain uses TRBV6-5 with TRBJ1-1, with no clear D. This CDR3 is built from 13 residues. Germline assignment: CDR1 MNHEY and CDR2 SVGAGI. The ends were cut back, 0 bases at V and 4 bases at J, with 6 bases in the middle. CDR3 region: CASSYSISTEAFF. DNA for the CDR3: TGTGCCAGCAGTTACTCGATTAGCACTGAAGCTTTCTTT.

This chain joins TRBV6-5 and TRBJ2-5; D gene ambiguous. Looked up from germline, CDR1 is MNHEY and CDR2 is SVGAGI. The CDR3 runs to 11 residues. V was trimmed by 4 bases and J by 7 bases, leaving 7 bases between them. The CDR3 sequence is CASSFRLTQYF. CDR3 in DNA: TGTGCCAGCAGTTTTCGGTTGACCCAGTACTTC.

CDR3 in DNA: TGTGCCAGCAGCTCGCCCGGGACTAGCGGGAGTAATGAGCAGTTCTTC. Amino acids: CASSSPGTSGSNEQFF. The chain employs TRBV5-4 and TRBJ2-1, with TRBD2 identical over 14 bases. This CDR3 has 16 residues. V lost 3 bases to trimming and J lost 7 bases; unmatched junction nucleotides: 6. Germline lookup yields CDR1 SGHNT and CDR2 YYREEE (reference sequence).

The V gene is TRBV7-9, the J gene TRBJ1-1, with 8 bases that match TRBD1. Germline V lookup: CDR1 SEHNR, CDR2 FQNEAQ (reference sequence). The V gene end was trimmed by 4 bases and the J gene end by 2 bases; junction bases not matched to a gene: 9. The CDR3 totals 16 residues. The CDR3 DNA follows: TGTGCCAGCAGCTCAGGGGGCATGTCTCTAAACACTGAAGCTTTCTTT. It yields the protein CASSSGGMSLNTEAFF.

V usage is TRBV19 and J usage is TRBJ2-3, with D uncertain. Trimming removed 1 base at V and 6 bases at J, with 8 bases between. The length of the CDR3 is 13 residues. The germline V gene has CDR1 LNHDA and CDR2 SQIVND (reference sequence). Here the CDR3 DNA reads TGTGCCAGTAGTATAGGTTTGGCCGATACGCAGTATTTT. Its protein is CASSIGLADTQYF.

The V call is TRBV10-3, the J call TRBJ1-2; TRBD1 is a possible D gene (6 bases). CDR1 is ENHRY and CDR2 is SYGVKD in the germline V gene. The CDR3 consists of 12 residues. The V end lost 6 bases, the J end lost 7 bases, and 12 bases lay between the germline ends. The CDR3 sequence: CAISKQGSGYTF. CDR3 coding DNA: TGTGCCATCAGCAAACAGGGTTCTGGCTACACCTTC.

The chain uses TRBV7-9 and TRBJ1-5; 9 bases match TRBD1. The CDR3 is 16 residues long. Germline V gene sequence: CDR1 SEHNR, CDR2 FQNEAQ (reference sequence). V lost 1 base and J lost 3; bases outside the gene matches: 4. The CDR3 DNA is TGTGCCAGCAGCTTAGTGACAGGGGGTAACAATCAGCCCCAGCATTTT. This gives the protein CASSLVTGGNNQPQHF.

In its sample, this clone was seen once. The CDR3 DNA sequence: TGCGCCAGTTCACAGCCCAACACCGGGGAGCTGTTTTTT. It yields the protein CASSQPNTGELFF. The J gene is TRBJ2-2, the V gene TRBV10-1; unclear D gene. Trimming pared 9 bases from V and 2 bases from J, leaving 10 bases between. This CDR3 has 13 residues. Germline V gene sequence: CDR1 WNHNN, CDR2 SYGVQD (reference sequence).

V gene TRBV19 combines with J gene TRBJ2-1; a weak D match, TRBD2 (6 bases). The germline gives CDR1 LNHDA, CDR2 SQIVND (reference sequence). V was clipped by 3 bases and J by 7 bases, with 7 bases between them. The CDR3 totals 12 residues. The DNA for the CDR3 is TGTGCCAGTAGTATTGGGGGGAATGAGCAGTTCTTC. Its protein is CASSIGGNEQFF.